This passage covers 24 T cell receptor beta chains from one sample sequenced in a study of cytomegalovirus exposure and HLA in healthy donors. The PCR employed 60 Vbeta primers together with 13 Jbeta primers. The method was immunoSEQ multiplex PCR; TCRdb's version includes in-frame clones alone and lacks a portion of them. The table has some 80,000 clones, about 9.5% seen once. The sample was PBMCs. The receptors shown here come from a man in his sixties in good health and CMV-seropositive.

This clone has more than one count but fewer than ten. The chain's CDR3 is CASSLAAWRDFQETQYF. CDR3 nucleotide sequence: TGTGCCAGCAGCTTAGCAGCGTGGCGGGACTTCCAAGAGACCCAGTACTTC. V gene TRBV7-2 combines with J gene TRBJ2-5; D is perhaps TRBD2 (6 bases). Between the trimmed V and J ends, which lost 0 bases and 1 base, there was a span of 15 bases. The germline gives CDR1 SGHTA, CDR2 FQGNSA. The CDR3 has 17 residues.

This clone was counted only a few times. This sequence joins TRBV18 and TRBJ2-3, with D possibly being TRBD1 (6 bases). V shed 3 bases and J shed 5 bases, with 15 bases lying between them. The CDR3 runs 15 residues. CDR1 and CDR2 (germline): KGHSH, LQKENI. In DNA form, the CDR3 reads TGTGCCAGCTCACCCAGCAGGGGAATAGAAGATACGCAGTATTTT. It yields the protein CASSPSRGIEDTQYF. Based on the CDR3 plus reference TRBV18 and TRBJ2-3, the full variable domain is NAGVMQNPRHLVRRRGQEARLRCSPMKGHSHVYWYRQLPEEGLKFMVYLQKENIIDESGMPKERFSAEFPKEGPSILRIQQVVRGDSAAYFCASSPSRGIEDTQYFGPGTRLTVL.

This clone was seen a handful of times. Within the sample, other DNA sequences also encode this same CDR3. The chain couples TRBV29-1 to TRBJ2-2; 7 nucleotides line up with TRBD2. Trimming removed 1 base from V and 5 bases from J; junction bases left unmatched: 13. This CDR3 has 17 amino acids. The germline V gene encodes CDR1 SQVTM and CDR2 ANQGSEA. The CDR3 DNA is TGCAGCGTTGAAGGCGGGTCTAGCGGACTCCAAACCGGGGAGCTGTTTTTT. This codes for CSVEGGSSGLQTGELFF.

V and J are TRBV6-1 and TRBJ2-3, with D possibly matching TRBD1 (5 bases). V lost 6 bases, J lost 11 bases, and 18 bases lay in between. Germline V gene data show CDR1 as MNHNS and CDR2 as SASEGT. The CDR3 contains 13 residues. The CDR3 here is CASSPTGPQGQYF. The DNA of the CDR3 is TGTGCCAGCAGCCCCACAGGTCCCCAGGGGCAGTATTTT.

This clone was seen a few times. Its ends do not fully match the called genes, so a read error is possible. The sample has other DNA sequences that encode this CDR3 too. The chain carries TRBV5-1 and TRBJ1-1; D possibly corresponds to TRBD1 (5 bases). The CDR3 sequence is 15 residues long. Germline-derived CDR1 and CDR2 are SGHRS and YFSETQ. CDR3 region: CASSLLTQGNTEAFF. CDR3 DNA: TGCGCCAGCAGCTTGCTCACCCAGGGTAACACTGAGGCTTTCTTT.

This clone has a handful of counts. V is TRBV30 and J is TRBJ2-7, with a tentative D call TRBD2 (5 bases). V dropped 1 base and J dropped 6 bases, with 10 bases sitting between them. The CDR3 is made up of 12 amino acids. Germline lookup yields CDR1 GTSNPN and CDR2 SVGIG (reference sequence). Written as DNA, the CDR3 is TGTGCCTGGAGTGATGGAGGTCCCGAGCAGTACTTC. Amino acids: CAWSDGGPEQYF. The variable domain in full, with the rest retrieved from reference TRBV30 and TRBJ2-7, is SQTIHQWPATLVQPVGSPLSLECTVEGTSNPNLYWYRQAAGRGLQLLFYSVGIGQISSEVPQNLSASRPQDRQFILSSKKLLLSDSGFYLCAWSDGGPEQYFGPGTRLTVT.

This clone was detected only a few times. This rearrangement joins TRBV29-1 to TRBJ2-6; 8 bases are a match to TRBD1. Germline V lookup: CDR1 SQVTM, CDR2 ANQGSEA. The CDR3 runs 16 residues. V lost 5 bases, J lost 0 bases, and 6 bases stayed unmatched. CDR3 sequence: CSVLGQGGSGANVLTF. The CDR3 nucleotides read TGCAGCGTTCTCGGACAGGGTGGCTCTGGGGCCAACGTCCTGACTTTC. Drawing the rest from reference TRBV29-1 and TRBJ2-6, the complete variable domain is SAVISQKPSRDICQRGTSLTIQCQVDSQVTMMFWYRQQPGQSLTLIATANQGSEATYESGFVIDKFPISRPNLTFSTLTVSNMSPEDSSIYLCSVLGQGGSGANVLTFGAGSRLTVL.

This CDR3 reads CASILGVTGELFF. CDR3 in DNA: TGTGCCAGCATACTCGGGGTCACCGGGGAGCTGTTTTTT. The chain recombines TRBV28 with TRBJ2-2; tentatively, D is TRBD2 (5 bases). The CDR3 extends over 13 amino acids. Germline CDR1 MDHEN, CDR2 SYDVKM. V was pared by 7 bases and J by 4 bases, with 10 bases between.

This clone came up a few times. The CDR3 DNA is TGCGCCAGCAGCGGAGGACTAGCGGGCCTCGGGGATGAGCAGTTCTTC. This gives the protein CASSGGLAGLGDEQFF. The chain employs TRBV5-1 and TRBJ2-1; TRBD2 agrees at 11 bases. CDR3 length: 16 residues. Germline CDR1 is SGHRS and CDR2 is YFSETQ. Trimming took 4 bases from V and 8 from J; bases not matched to a gene: 11.

V usage is TRBV6-1 and J usage is TRBJ1-2, with D possibly matching TRBD1 (6 bases). Germline loops: CDR1 MNHNS, CDR2 SASEGT. CDR3 size: 12 residues. The V gene lost 6 bases and the J gene lost 8 bases, with 13 bases spanning the gap. As DNA, the CDR3 is TGTGCCAGCAGGTGGGCGGGGGCCGGCTACACCTTC. Its protein product is CASRWAGAGYTF.

This clone was observed a few times. V gene TRBV6-6 combines with J gene TRBJ1-2; D call uncertain. Germline CDR1 and CDR2: MNHNY and SVGAGI (reference sequence). The V gene lost 6 bases and the J gene lost 3 bases, with 11 bases spanning the gap. The CDR3 has 13 residues. The CDR3 is CASRPVQDYGYTF. The CDR3 DNA follows: TGTGCCAGCAGACCCGTGCAGGACTATGGCTACACCTTC.

This clone has only a few counts. The V gene is TRBV9, the J gene TRBJ1-2; TRBD1 is a possible D gene (6 bases). V was pared by 3 bases and J by 0 bases, with 12 bases between. CDR1 and CDR2 (germline): SGDLS, YYNGEE. The CDR3 loop spans 15 amino acids. The CDR3 DNA sequence: TGTGCCAGCAGCGGAAGGACAGCCTCTAACTATGGCTACACCTTC. Translation gives CASSGRTASNYGYTF.

This clone has just a few counts. The chain uses TRBV5-1 and TRBJ2-3, with a tentative D call TRBD1 (7 bases). The CDR3 totals 13 residues. Trimming took off 8 bases at V and 4 bases at J, with 14 bases between the two ends. Germline CDR1 is SGHRS and CDR2 is YFSETQ. CDR3 region: CASCRGEADTQYF. Here the CDR3 DNA reads TGCGCCAGTTGCAGGGGGGAGGCAGATACGCAGTATTTT.

This clone was observed a handful of times. J is TRBJ1-1 and V is TRBV6-6; 8 nucleotides line up with TRBD1. CDR3 length: 15 residues. With V trimmed by 6 bases and J by 2 bases, 8 bases remained unmatched. In germline, CDR1 is MNHNY, CDR2 SVGAGI (reference sequence). The CDR3: CASRSLDRANTEAFF. CDR3 nucleotide sequence: TGTGCCAGCAGATCCTTGGACAGGGCTAACACTGAAGCTTTCTTT.

The rearrangement uses TRBV2 and TRBJ1-4, with TRBD1 as a possible D gene (6 bases). Per the germline V gene, CDR1 is SNHLY and CDR2 is FYNNEI. The CDR3 contains 15 residues. V lost 3 bases and J lost 5, with 13 bases in between. CDR3 sequence (DNA): TGTGCCAGCAGTGACGACAGGAGCGTGAATGAAAAACTGTTTTTT. As protein: CASSDDRSVNEKLFF.

A few counts support this clone. The CDR3 reads CASSYGHFNQPQHF. Written as DNA, the CDR3 is TGTGCCAGCAGTTACGGGCACTTCAATCAGCCCCAGCATTTT. V and J are TRBV6-6 and TRBJ1-5; D is ambiguous. Trimming stripped 2 bases from V and 3 bases from J, with 8 bases between. Germline lookup yields CDR1 MNHNY and CDR2 SVGAGI (reference sequence). The CDR3 is made up of 14 amino acids.

This clone was seen a few times. This sequence joins TRBV5-3 and TRBJ1-5; the match to TRBD1 covers 8 bases. TRBV5-3 is reported as an ORF; its role is uncertain. V lost 1 base and J lost 6; bases outside the gene matches: 15. The CDR3 is 18 residues long. CDR3 sequence: CARSLNPQGAEGIQPQHF. The CDR3 region has the DNA TGTGCCAGAAGCTTGAACCCCCAGGGGGCGGAAGGAATTCAGCCCCAGCATTTT.

V usage is TRBV9 and J usage is TRBJ2-1; 9 bases line up with TRBD2. Germline CDR1 reads SGDLS; CDR2 reads YYNGEE. CDR3 length equals 13 residues. Losses at the gene ends were 4 bases for V and 10 bases for J; bases not matched to a gene: 6. The CDR3 spells CASSPLAGEEQFF. The CDR3 DNA sequence: TGTGCCAGCAGCCCATTAGCGGGGGAGGAGCAGTTCTTC.

This rearrangement joins TRBV6-1 to TRBJ2-5; the match to TRBD1 covers 8 bases. This CDR3 has 15 residues. Germline V lookup: CDR1 MNHNS, CDR2 SASEGT. Trimming cost V 2 bases and J 5 bases; bases outside gene matches: 7. The CDR3 nucleotides are TGTGCCAGCAGTGAAAAGCCAGGGGGCCGGGAGACCCAGTACTTC. Protein product: CASSEKPGGRETQYF.

This clone was seen at least ten times. The gene calls are TRBV10-1 and TRBJ2-1, with 7 bases fitting TRBD1. Trimming took 6 bases from V and 6 from J; bases not matched to a gene: 8. This CDR3 contains 14 residues. The V gene's germline CDR1 is WNHNN and CDR2 SYGVQD (reference sequence). DNA for the CDR3: TGCGCCAGCAGCCAGGGACAGTGGGGCAATGAGCAGTTCTTC. Translating gives CASSQGQWGNEQFF.

This clone was picked up one time. The chain couples TRBV6-5 to TRBJ2-1; D might be TRBD1 (5 bases). The germline V and J ends were trimmed by 0 bases and 4 bases, with 7 bases remaining between them. The CDR3 spans 14 residues. CDR1 and CDR2 (germline): MNHEY, SVGAGI. CDR3 protein: CASSYSDSYNEQFF. The CDR3 region has the DNA TGTGCCAGCAGTTACTCTGACAGTTACAATGAGCAGTTCTTC.

The J gene is TRBJ1-4, the V gene TRBV30; 9 nucleotides match TRBD1. The V and J ends lost 5 bases and 8 bases, in that order; junction bases with no gene match: 6. Germline V lookup: CDR1 GTSNPN, CDR2 SVGIG (reference sequence). The CDR3 has 13 amino acids. The CDR3 DNA follows: TGTGCCTGGGACAGGGGGATGGGGGAAAAACTGTTTTTT. Protein: CAWDRGMGEKLFF.

This clone was found a few times. The CDR3 bases are TGTGCCAGCAGAAGTGGGCCCTACAGCACAGATACGCAGTATTTT. It codes for CASRSGPYSTDTQYF. This chain uses TRBV6-5 with TRBJ2-3; unclear D gene. Looked up from germline, CDR1 is MNHEY and CDR2 is SVGAGI. This CDR3 spans 15 amino acids. Trimming cost V 6 bases and J 0 bases, with 13 bases left between them.

This clone was counted ten times or more. The chain has TRBV5-6 and TRBJ2-1, with 8 bases fitting TRBD2. Germline CDR1 SGHDT, CDR2 YYEEEE. The CDR3 is 16 amino acids. V lost 6 bases, J lost 3 bases, and 11 bases stayed unmatched. The CDR3, as DNA: TGTGCCAGCATCCTCCGTCGGGGGGGCCACTACAATGAGCAGTTCTTC. This gives the protein CASILRRGGHYNEQFF. The entire variable domain, with the rest obtained from reference TRBV5-6 and TRBJ2-1, is as follows: DAGVTQSPTHLIKTRGQQVTLRCSPKSGHDTVSWYQQALGQGPQFIFQYYEEEERQRGNFPDRFSGHQFPNYSSELNVNALLLGDSALYLCASILRRGGHYNEQFFGPGTRLTVL.